These T cell receptor beta chains were read from a single sample in a study of neurological immune-mediated disorders. MiXCR was run by TCRdb on the 5' RACE reads, yielding one entry per CDR3 protein. This table holds about 74,000 distinct CDR3 sequences, approximately 5.2% found once. Material: PBMCs. The receptors come from a man in his late teens or twenties with multiple sclerosis. The CDR3 runs from the conserved cysteine through the conserved F or W.

v_call	j_call	cdr3_aa
TRBV27	TRBJ2-7	CASSLPGRYEQYF
TRBV5-1	TRBJ2-3	CASSEQGGPPDTQYF
TRBV5-1	TRBJ1-1	CASSRAANTEAFF
TRBV20-1	TRBJ1-2	CSARSWGQGRDYGYTF
TRBV5-1	TRBJ1-4	CASSCQTRDRVNEKLFF
TRBV7-2	TRBJ2-5	CASSFRDTKTQYF
TRBV20-1	TRBJ2-5	CSARSWGGFQETQYF
TRBV7-6	TRBJ1-6	CASSQGKSIHTLHF
TRBV10-3	TRBJ2-1	CAISDRQGRFNEQFF
TRBV24-1	TRBJ2-1	CATSGASGSPTHNEQFF
TRBV9	TRBJ2-3	CASSPSVTDTQYF
TRBV5-1	TRBJ2-5	CASSSTGVETQYF
TRBV7-9	TRBJ2-2	CASSLQHLVLSGELFF
TRBV5-1	TRBJ2-7	CASSPDRGLDEQYF
TRBV30	TRBJ1-1	CAWSLTPAGDTEAFF
TRBV20-1	TRBJ1-1	CSAYRLSENTEAFF
TRBV14	TRBJ2-1	CASSQALGGLYEQFF
TRBV29-1	TRBJ2-5	CSVEASGEETQYF
TRBV5-1	TRBJ2-3	CASSRGLAGRLTDTQYF
TRBV4-2	TRBJ2-2	CASSQTQGGTGELFF
TRBV20-1	TRBJ2-6	CSAPTASGANVLTF
TRBV5-1	TRBJ2-7	CASSLAGDRGHREQYF
TRBV15	TRBJ1-5	CATSSLYQPQHF
TRBV2	TRBJ2-3	CASSELRRSSTDTQYF
TRBV6-5	TRBJ2-7	CASSSADYEQYF
TRBV10-3	TRBJ2-2	CATTYGGRGTGELFF
TRBV11-2	TRBJ1-2	CASSTPRVLDGYTF
TRBV11-1	TRBJ1-1	CASSFPKGRLNTEAFF
TRBV10-3	TRBJ1-5	CAISESSGQPQNF
TRBV4-2	TRBJ2-2	CASSQDRPGVGELFF
TRBV3-1	TRBJ2-1	CASSPRTSNEQFF
TRBV7-2	TRBJ2-7	CASSSGHAYEQYF
TRBV5-1	TRBJ1-6	CASSLDRGSPLHF
TRBV5-6	TRBJ2-3	CASSAKTSTDTQYF
TRBV20-1	TRBJ2-5	CSLKRSGRLGTQYF
TRBV5-1	TRBJ1-1	CASSSRQGGNTEAFF
TRBV10-1	TRBJ2-3	CASSGKVVGATQYF
TRBV9	TRBJ1-5	CASSPGGRATQPQNF
TRBV5-1	TRBJ2-5	CASSLEGGQETQYF
TRBV5-1	TRBJ2-1	CASSLETSLGEQFF
TRBV18	TRBJ1-1	CASSPGQGDNTEAFF
TRBV12-5	TRBJ1-5	CASGLDLQGYSNQPQHF
TRBV20-1	TRBJ1-1	CSARDPGQHTEAFF
TRBV5-6	TRBJ2-2	CASSGDRGAGELFF
TRBV5-5	TRBJ2-5	CASSLGRGYQETQYF
TRBV7-2	TRBJ2-2	CASSSRASGYYTGELFF
TRBV5-1	TRBJ2-7	CASSLRGTFYEQYF
TRBV10-2	TRBJ2-7	CASSSYSSYEQYF
TRBV12-3/TRBV12-4	TRBJ1-5	CASSLARGPQNF
TRBV4-3	TRBJ1-5	CASSQDPNSNQPQHF
TRBV20-1	TRBJ1-2	CSAARDNYGYTF
TRBV2	TRBJ1-6	CASSETLSSPLHF
TRBV12-3/TRBV12-4	TRBJ2-4	CASSRDRNIQYF
TRBV20-1	TRBJ2-7	CSARAMYVSYEQYF
TRBV5-1	TRBJ2-1	CASSLAEPGYNEQFF
TRBV12-3/TRBV12-4	TRBJ1-4	CASTRPGSDRKLFF
TRBV20-1	TRBJ1-1	CRPDRGLNTEAFF
TRBV12-3/TRBV12-4	TRBJ2-1	CASSPGLGLYNEQFF
TRBV9	TRBJ2-7	CASSVAGLASHEQYF
TRBV7-2	TRBJ2-3	CASSLYWGTDTQYF